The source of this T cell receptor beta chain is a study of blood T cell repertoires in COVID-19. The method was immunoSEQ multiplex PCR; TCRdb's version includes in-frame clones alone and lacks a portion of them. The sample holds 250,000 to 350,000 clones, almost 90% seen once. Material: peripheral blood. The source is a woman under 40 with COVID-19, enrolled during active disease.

The CDR3 coding sequence is TGCGCCAGCAGCCAAGATCGACAGTTTAATTCACCCCTCCACTTT. Translating gives CASSQDRQFNSPLHF. This chain joins TRBV4-3 and TRBJ1-6; D is perhaps TRBD1 (5 bases). Trimming took off 0 bases at V and 6 bases at J, with 9 bases between the two ends. CDR1 is LGHNA, CDR2 YSLEER, per germline. This CDR3 has 15 amino acids.